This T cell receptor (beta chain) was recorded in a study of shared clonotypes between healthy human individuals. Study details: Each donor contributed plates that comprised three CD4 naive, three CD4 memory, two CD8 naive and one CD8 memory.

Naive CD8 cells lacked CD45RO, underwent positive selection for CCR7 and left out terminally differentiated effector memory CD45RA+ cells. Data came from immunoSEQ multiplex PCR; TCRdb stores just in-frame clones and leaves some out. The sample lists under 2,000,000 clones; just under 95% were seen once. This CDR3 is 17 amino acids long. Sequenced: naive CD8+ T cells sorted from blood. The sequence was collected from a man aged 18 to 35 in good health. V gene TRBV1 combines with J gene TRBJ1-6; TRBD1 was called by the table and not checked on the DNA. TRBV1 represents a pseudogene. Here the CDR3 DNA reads TGCACCAGCAGCCAAGATGGGGCCAGGGAATATAATTCACCCCTCCACTTT. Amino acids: CTSSQDGAREYNSPLHF.